The source of this TCR beta chain is a study of OX40 agonist ivuxolimab in advanced cancers. Trimming took 5 bases from V and 3 from J; bases not matched to a gene: 7. Germline V gene sequence: CDR1 MNHNY, CDR2 SVGAGI (reference sequence). The CDR3 is 15 residues long. Clones were read by immunoSEQ multiplex PCR, and TCRdb kept only the in-frame ones, dropping some. The sample records 55,000 to 80,000 clones, 65% to 85% being singletons. This clonotype was sampled from an adult with an advanced solid tumor such as melanoma, head and neck, liver or kidney cancer. The sequencing used CD4+ or CD8+ T cells sorted from blood, collected in a trial of the OX40 agonist ivuxolimab. The J gene is TRBJ1-2, the V gene TRBV6-6; TRBD1 matches at 9 bases. CDR3 nucleotide sequence: TGTGCCAGCAGTAACGGACAGGGGATTGACTATGGCTACACCTTC. This translates into CASSNGQGIDYGYTF.